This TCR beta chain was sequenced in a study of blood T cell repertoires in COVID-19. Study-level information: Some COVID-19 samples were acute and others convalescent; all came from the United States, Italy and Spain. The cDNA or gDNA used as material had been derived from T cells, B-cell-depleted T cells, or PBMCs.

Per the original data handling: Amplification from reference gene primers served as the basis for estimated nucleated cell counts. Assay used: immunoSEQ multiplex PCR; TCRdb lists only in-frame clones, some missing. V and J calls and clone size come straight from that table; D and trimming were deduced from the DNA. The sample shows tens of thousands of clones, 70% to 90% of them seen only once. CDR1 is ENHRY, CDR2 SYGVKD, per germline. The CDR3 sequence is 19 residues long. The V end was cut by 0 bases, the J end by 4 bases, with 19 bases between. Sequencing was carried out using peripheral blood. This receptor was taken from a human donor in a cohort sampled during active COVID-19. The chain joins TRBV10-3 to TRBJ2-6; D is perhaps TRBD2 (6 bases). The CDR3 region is CAISESRAGRPLGANVLTF. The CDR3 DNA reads TGTGCCATCAGTGAGTCGAGGGCAGGGAGGCCCCTCGGGGCCAACGTCCTGACTTTC.